This T cell receptor (beta chain) was sequenced in a study of T cell responses to AZD1222 COVID-19 vaccine. Measured with immunoSEQ multiplex PCR; TCRdb has only the in-frame clones, and not every one. The table shows roughly 97,000 clones, with more than 70% occurring only once. Study-wide points: Only after the peak T cell response were repertoires sampled. The donor group comprised mostly white British people and more females; the analysis possibly underestimated clonal diversity.

This CDR3 spans 16 amino acids. Per germline, CDR1 LGHNA and CDR2 YSLEER. The trim removed 0 bases at V and 2 bases at J, leaving 6 bases unmatched. In regard to this clone: Its antigen is unidentified.

The J gene is TRBJ2-7, the V gene TRBV4-3; the match to TRBD1 covers 8 bases. The sample in question was peripheral blood, obtained on day 0 of AZD1222 vaccination. This receptor was taken from an adult in good health. CDR3 DNA sequence: TGCGCCAGCAGCCAAGATAGGGCAGGGGGCCCCTACGAGCAGTACTTC. Encoded protein: CASSQDRAGGPYEQYF.